Following are 13 T cell receptor beta chains from one sample sequenced in a study of blood T cell repertoires in COVID-19. Here immunoSEQ multiplex PCR was the method, and the copy in TCRdb shows in-frame clones only, minus some. Among 270,000 or so clones listed, 82% were seen once. Source material: peripheral blood. The receptors were sampled from a young woman with acute or convalescent COVID-19.

The chain carries TRBV6-5 and TRBJ2-7; 7 bases align to TRBD1. Germline V lookup: CDR1 MNHEY, CDR2 SVGAGI. CDR3 length: 11 amino acids. Unmatched junction bases numbered 3, after V lost 8 bases and J lost 5 bases. This chain's CDR3 is CASGGQDEQYF. CDR3 nucleotides: TGTGCCAGCGGAGGACAGGACGAGCAGTACTTC.

This clone was picked up one time. This chain connects TRBV9 to TRBJ1-6, with 8 bases fitting TRBD1. V gave up 3 bases and J gave up 6 bases; unmatched junction bases: 5. CDR1 SGDLS and CDR2 YYNGEE come from the germline V gene. There are 15 residues in the CDR3. The CDR3 DNA is TGTGCCAGCAGCGCCGCCGGACAGGGTAATTCACCCCTCCACTTT. Amino acids: CASSAAGQGNSPLHF.

The CDR3 DNA reads as TGTGCCAGCAGCTTGAGAGGGACAGGGGATAGTTCACCCCTCCACTTT. This codes for CASSLRGTGDSSPLHF. The V call is TRBV5-4, the J call TRBJ1-6; 10 bases are a match to TRBD1. V trimming: 1 base; J trimming: 9 bases; junction bases outside the gene matches: 7. The CDR3 has 16 amino acids. Germline CDR1 is SGHNT and CDR2 is YYREEE (reference sequence).

The chain employs TRBV29-1 and TRBJ1-2; D may be TRBD1 (6 bases). The CDR3 is 15 residues long. From germline, CDR1 is SQVTM and CDR2 ANQGSEA. V was cut by 3 bases and J by 1 base, with 15 bases left in between. CDR3 region: CSVEGATGSNYGYTF. CDR3 in DNA: TGCAGCGTTGAGGGTGCGACAGGTAGTAACTATGGCTACACCTTC.

The chain carries TRBV10-3 and TRBJ2-7; 7 bases align to TRBD2. Per germline, CDR1 ENHRY and CDR2 SYGVKD. CDR3 length: 14 amino acids. Unmatched junction bases numbered 5, after V lost 3 bases and J lost 3 bases. In DNA, the CDR3 is TGTGCCATCAGTGACACTAGCGTCTTCTACGAGCAGTACTTC. Translated: CAISDTSVFYEQYF.

The V and J genes are TRBV4-3 and TRBJ2-2; unclear D gene. Germline lookup yields CDR1 LGHNA and CDR2 YSLEER. V was trimmed by 4 bases and J by 6 bases, leaving 15 bases between them. This CDR3 region has 15 residues. CDR3 bases: TGCGCCAGCAGCCTGGGCCGACCCCCGCCCGGGGAGCTGTTTTTT. It codes for CASSLGRPPPGELFF.

The V call is TRBV6-1, the J call TRBJ2-7; D gene unclear. CDR1 and CDR2 from the germline V gene are MNHNS and SASEGT. The CDR3 is 15 amino acids. V lost 3 bases to trimming and J lost 0 bases, with 12 bases between them. Here the CDR3 reads CASSDRPGASYEQYF. The CDR3 DNA sequence: TGTGCCAGCAGTGATCGTCCAGGTGCCTCCTACGAGCAGTACTTC.

The chain uses TRBV9 and TRBJ2-3, with 16 bases aligning to TRBD2. V shed 2 bases, J shed 4 bases, and the junction held 4 bases outside the gene matches. In germline, CDR1 is SGDLS, CDR2 YYNGEE. This CDR3 has 17 residues. CDR3 sequence (DNA): TGTGCCAGCAGCGTGGGACTAGCGGGAGGGAGGGCAGATACGCAGTATTTT. Translating it yields CASSVGLAGGRADTQYF.

This chain connects TRBV29-1 to TRBJ2-1, with TRBD1 identical over 7 bases. Losses at the gene ends were 8 bases for V and 2 bases for J; bases not matched to a gene: 12. CDR1 and CDR2 from the germline V gene are SQVTM and ANQGSEA. The CDR3 loop spans 15 amino acids. The CDR3 DNA follows: TGCAGCACATTAATAACCGGGACAGCCTACAATGAGCAGTTCTTC. Translated: CSTLITGTAYNEQFF.

The chain recombines TRBV27 with TRBJ2-1; 16 nucleotides agree with TRBD2. Germline CDR1 and CDR2: MNHEY and SMNVEV (reference sequence). This CDR3 comprises 16 residues. V gave up 5 bases and J gave up 9 bases; unmatched junction bases: 7. In nucleotides, the CDR3 is TGTGCCAGCAGTCCCGGGACTAGCGGGAGGGGGGGTGAGCAGTTCTTC. Protein: CASSPGTSGRGGEQFF.

This clone was counted between two and nine times. The rearrangement links TRBV9 to TRBJ1-2; perhaps TRBD1 as D (6 bases). Germline V gene sequence: CDR1 SGDLS, CDR2 YYNGEE. The length of the CDR3 is 14 residues. Trimming stripped 6 bases from V and 1 base from J, with 13 bases between. Here the CDR3 DNA reads TGTGCCAGCACCGGTACAGGGATTAACTATGGCTACACCTTC. Translated, it gives CASTGTGINYGYTF. Supplemented by reference TRBV9 and TRBJ1-2, the full variable domain reads DSGVTQTPKHLITATGQRVTLRCSPRSGDLSVYWYQQSLDQGLQFLIQYYNGEERAKGNILERFSAQQFPDLHSELNLSSLELGDSALYFCASTGTGINYGYTFGSGTRLTVV.

This chain uses TRBV20-1 with TRBJ2-2; TRBD1 agrees at 7 bases. Germline V gene data show CDR1 as DFQATT and CDR2 as SNEGSKA (reference sequence). With 3 bases clipped from V and 4 bases from J, the junction kept 5 bases outside the gene matches. The CDR3 covers 14 residues. The CDR3 DNA sequence: TGCAGTGCTAGTGATAGGGGGCCCACCGGGGAGCTGTTTTTT. It specifies CSASDRGPTGELFF.

The gene calls are TRBV7-9 and TRBJ1-2, with a possible D match to TRBD1 (5 bases). CDR3 length: 14 amino acids. Germline V CDR1 and CDR2: SEHNR, FQNEAQ (reference sequence). V shed 6 bases and J shed 8 bases, with 19 bases lying between them. The CDR3 DNA reads TGTGCCAGCAGTACGTACTGGCGGGGCGAGGGCTACACCTTC. This translates into CASSTYWRGEGYTF.